This T cell receptor (beta chain) was recorded in a study of technical replicates of blood from a handful of donors. The CDR3 extends over 18 amino acids. Germline V gene lookup returns CDR1 SGHAT and CDR2 FQNNGV. Deletions cut 5 bases from V and 5 bases from J, with 27 bases between. This clone was picked up one time. Repertoires were generated with immunoSEQ multiplex PCR, while TCRdb's copy carries only in-frame clones and drops some. Here the sample spans 70,000 to 80,000 clones, about 90% being singletons. The clonotype originates from a human donor in good health. The sample comprised T cells isolated from PBMCs. This chain joins TRBV11-2 and TRBJ1-2; no clear D gene. The CDR3 spells CASSRGVATLEVPYGYTF. As DNA, the CDR3 is TGTGCCAGCAGCCGAGGAGTGGCAACCCTGGAGGTTCCTTATGGCTACACCTTC. The full variable domain, rest sourced from reference TRBV11-2 and TRBJ1-2, is EAGVAQSPRYKIIEKRQSVAFWCNPISGHATLYWYQQILGQGPKLLIQFQNNGVVDDSQLPKDRFSAERLKGVDSTLKIQPAKLEDSAVYLCASSRGVATLEVPYGYTFGSGTRLTVV.